This T cell receptor beta chain was identified in a study of cytomegalovirus exposure and HLA in healthy donors. It was with 60 Vbeta and 13 Jbeta primers that the PCR ran. Some clones are missing from TCRdb's copy, which holds only in-frame ones; the method was immunoSEQ multiplex PCR. The sample carries about 200,000 clones, around 74% recorded once. This CDR3 is 14 amino acids long. In germline, CDR1 is SGHVS, CDR2 FNYEAQ. This TCR came from a girl aged 10 to 17 in good health and CMV-seropositive. The chain is built from TRBV7-6 and TRBJ2-3, with 7 bases lining up with TRBD2. Sequenced: PBMCs. The CDR3 loop is CASGAGDSTDTQYF. CDR3 sequence (DNA): TGTGCTAGTGGGGCGGGGGATAGCACAGATACGCAGTATTTT. The entire variable domain, with the rest obtained from reference TRBV7-6 and TRBJ2-3, is as follows: GAGVSQSPRYKVTKRGQDVALRCDPISGHVSLYWYRQALGQGPEFLTYFNYEAQQDKSGLPNDRFSAERPEGSISTLTIQRTEQRDSAMYRCASGAGDSTDTQYFGPGTRLTVL.